This T cell receptor (beta chain) was recorded in a study of OX40 agonist ivuxolimab in advanced cancers. TCRdb's table, derived via immunoSEQ multiplex PCR, lists solely in-frame clones and lacks some. The table records approximately 120,000 clones, around 92% of them present only once. With V trimmed by 6 bases and J by 7 bases, 8 bases remained unmatched. Germline assignment: CDR1 ENHRY and CDR2 SYGVKD. The CDR3 spans 14 residues. Source: CD4+ or CD8+ T cells sorted from blood, taken in a trial of the OX40 agonist ivuxolimab. The V call is TRBV10-3, the J call TRBJ1-4; 7 bases agree with TRBD1. This receptor was obtained from an adult with an advanced solid tumor such as melanoma, head and neck, liver or kidney cancer. The CDR3 DNA is TGTGCCATCAGACCGACAGGGTTTGGTGAAAAACTGTTTTTT. This gives the protein CAIRPTGFGEKLFF.